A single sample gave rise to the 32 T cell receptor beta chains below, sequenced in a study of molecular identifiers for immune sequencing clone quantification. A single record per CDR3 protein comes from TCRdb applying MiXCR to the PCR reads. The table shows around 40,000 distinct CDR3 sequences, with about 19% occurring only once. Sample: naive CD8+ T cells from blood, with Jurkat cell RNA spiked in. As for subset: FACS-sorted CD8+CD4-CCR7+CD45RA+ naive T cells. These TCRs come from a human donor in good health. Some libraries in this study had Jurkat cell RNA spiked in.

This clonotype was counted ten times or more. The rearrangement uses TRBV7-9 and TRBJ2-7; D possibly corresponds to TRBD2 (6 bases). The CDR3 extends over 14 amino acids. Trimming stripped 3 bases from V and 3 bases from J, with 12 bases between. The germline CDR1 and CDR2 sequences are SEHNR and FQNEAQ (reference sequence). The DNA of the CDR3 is TGTGCCAGCAGCTTGCCCGGGGGTGGCTACGAGCAGTACTTC. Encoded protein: CASSLPGGGYEQYF. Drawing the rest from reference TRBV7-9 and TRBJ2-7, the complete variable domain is DTGVSQNPRHKITKRGQNVTFRCDPISEHNRLYWYRQTLGQGPEFLTYFQNEAQLEKSRLLSDRFSAERPKGSFSTLEIQRTEQGDSAMYLCASSLPGGGYEQYFGPGTRLTVT.

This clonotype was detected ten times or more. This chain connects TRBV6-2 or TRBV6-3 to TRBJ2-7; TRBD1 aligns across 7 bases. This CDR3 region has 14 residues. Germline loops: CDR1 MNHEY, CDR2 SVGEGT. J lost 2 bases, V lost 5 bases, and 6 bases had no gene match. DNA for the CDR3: TGTGCCAGCAGTAAGGGGGCGCGGACCTACGAGCAGTACTTC. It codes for CASSKGARTYEQYF.

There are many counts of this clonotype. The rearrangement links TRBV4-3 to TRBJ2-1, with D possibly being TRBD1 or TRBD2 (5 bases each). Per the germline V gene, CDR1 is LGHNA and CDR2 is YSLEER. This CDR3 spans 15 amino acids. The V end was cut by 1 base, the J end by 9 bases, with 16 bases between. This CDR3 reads CASSQVLSGRGEQFF. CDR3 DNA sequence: TGCGCCAGCAGCCAAGTTCTTTCGGGACGGGGTGAGCAGTTCTTC.

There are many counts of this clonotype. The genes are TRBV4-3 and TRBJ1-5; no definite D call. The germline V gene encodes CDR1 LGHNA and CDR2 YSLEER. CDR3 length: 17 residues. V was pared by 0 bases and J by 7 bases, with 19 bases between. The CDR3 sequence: CASSQDSASNLGQPQHF. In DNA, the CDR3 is TGCGCCAGCAGCCAAGATTCTGCCAGCAACTTAGGGCAGCCCCAGCATTTT.

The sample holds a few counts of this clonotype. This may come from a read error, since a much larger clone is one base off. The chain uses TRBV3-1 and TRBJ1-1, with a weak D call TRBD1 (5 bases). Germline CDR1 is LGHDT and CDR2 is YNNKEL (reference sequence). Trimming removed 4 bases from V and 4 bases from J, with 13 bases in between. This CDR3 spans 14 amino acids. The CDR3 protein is CASSLGDGATEAFF. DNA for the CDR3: TGTGCCAGCAGCCTAGGGGACGGGGCCACTGAAGCTTTCTTT.

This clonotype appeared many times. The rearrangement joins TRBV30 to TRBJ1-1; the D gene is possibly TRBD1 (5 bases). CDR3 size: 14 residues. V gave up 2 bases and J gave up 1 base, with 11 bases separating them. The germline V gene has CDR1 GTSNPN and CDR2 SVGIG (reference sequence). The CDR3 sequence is CAWSRGVSNTEAFF. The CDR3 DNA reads TGTGCCTGGAGTCGGGGGGTTTCGAACACTGAAGCTTTCTTT.

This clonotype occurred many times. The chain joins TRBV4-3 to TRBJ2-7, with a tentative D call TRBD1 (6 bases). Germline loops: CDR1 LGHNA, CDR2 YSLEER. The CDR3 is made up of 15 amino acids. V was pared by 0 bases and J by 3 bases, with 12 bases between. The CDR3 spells CASSQERNRVYEQYF. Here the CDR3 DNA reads TGCGCCAGCAGCCAAGAACGCAACAGGGTCTACGAGCAGTACTTC.

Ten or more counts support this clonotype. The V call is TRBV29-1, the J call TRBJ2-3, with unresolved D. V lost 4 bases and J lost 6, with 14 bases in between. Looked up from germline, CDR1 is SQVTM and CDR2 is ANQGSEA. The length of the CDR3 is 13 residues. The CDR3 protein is CSVVKGVTDTQYF. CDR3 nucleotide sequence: TGCAGCGTTGTTAAGGGCGTCACCGATACGCAGTATTTT.

The CDR3 protein is CASSQGFTPGSDTQYF. Here the CDR3 DNA reads TGCGCCAGCAGCCAAGGGTTCACCCCAGGGTCAGATACGCAGTATTTT. The V gene is TRBV4-3, the J gene TRBJ2-3; D possibly corresponds to TRBD1 (5 bases). Trimming took off 1 base at V and 4 bases at J, with 15 bases between the two ends. The CDR3 extends over 16 amino acids. The V gene's germline CDR1 is LGHNA and CDR2 YSLEER.

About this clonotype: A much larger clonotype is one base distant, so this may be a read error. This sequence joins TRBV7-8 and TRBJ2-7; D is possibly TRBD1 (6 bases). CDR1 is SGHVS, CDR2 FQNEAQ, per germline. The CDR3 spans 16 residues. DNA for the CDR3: TGTGCCAACAGCTTAGCCCTACAGGGCCAGTGCTACGAGCAGTACTTC. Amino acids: CANSLALQGQCYEQYF.

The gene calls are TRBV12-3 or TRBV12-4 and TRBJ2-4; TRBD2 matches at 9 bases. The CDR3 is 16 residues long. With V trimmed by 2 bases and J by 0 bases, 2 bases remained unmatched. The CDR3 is CASSLSSGEAKNIQYF. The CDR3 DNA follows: TGTGCCAGCAGTTTATCTAGCGGGGAAGCCAAAAACATTCAGTACTTC.

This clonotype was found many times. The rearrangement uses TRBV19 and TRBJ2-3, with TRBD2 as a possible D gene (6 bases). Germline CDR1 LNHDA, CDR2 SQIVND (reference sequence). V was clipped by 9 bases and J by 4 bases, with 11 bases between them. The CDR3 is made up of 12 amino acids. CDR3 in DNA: TGTGCCAGCCGACTAGGCGCAGATACGCAGTATTTT. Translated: CASRLGADTQYF.

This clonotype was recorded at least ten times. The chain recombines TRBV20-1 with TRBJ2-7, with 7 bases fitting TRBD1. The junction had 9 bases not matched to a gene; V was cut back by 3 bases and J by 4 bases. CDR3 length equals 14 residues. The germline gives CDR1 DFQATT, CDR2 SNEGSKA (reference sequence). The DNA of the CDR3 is TGCAGTGCTAGTAGGGACAGCCGCAAGTACGAGCAGTACTTC. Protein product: CSASRDSRKYEQYF.

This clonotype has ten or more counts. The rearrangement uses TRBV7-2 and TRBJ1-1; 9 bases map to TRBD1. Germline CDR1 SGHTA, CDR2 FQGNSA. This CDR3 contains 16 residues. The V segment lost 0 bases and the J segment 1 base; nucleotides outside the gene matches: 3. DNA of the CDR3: TGTGCCAGCAGCTTAGCTAGGGACAGGGAGAACACTGAAGCTTTCTTT. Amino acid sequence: CASSLARDRENTEAFF.

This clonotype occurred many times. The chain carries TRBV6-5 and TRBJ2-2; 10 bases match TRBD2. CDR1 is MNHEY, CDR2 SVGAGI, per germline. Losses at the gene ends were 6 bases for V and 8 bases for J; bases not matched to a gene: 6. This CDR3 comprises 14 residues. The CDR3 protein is CASRPSGSYGELFF. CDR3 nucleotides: TGTGCCAGCAGACCTAGCGGGAGTTATGGGGAGCTGTTTTTT.

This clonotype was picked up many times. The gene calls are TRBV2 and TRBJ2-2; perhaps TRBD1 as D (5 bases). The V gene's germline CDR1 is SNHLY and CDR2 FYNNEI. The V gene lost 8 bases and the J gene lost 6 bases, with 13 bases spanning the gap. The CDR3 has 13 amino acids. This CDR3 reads CASDSSDAGELFF. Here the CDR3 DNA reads TGTGCCAGCGACAGTAGTGACGCCGGGGAGCTGTTTTTT.

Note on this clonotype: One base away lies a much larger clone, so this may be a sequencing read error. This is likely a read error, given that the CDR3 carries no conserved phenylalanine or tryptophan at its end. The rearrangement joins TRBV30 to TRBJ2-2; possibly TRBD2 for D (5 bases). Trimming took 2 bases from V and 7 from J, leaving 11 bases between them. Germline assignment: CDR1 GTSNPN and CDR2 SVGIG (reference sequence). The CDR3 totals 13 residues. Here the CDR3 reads CAWSWTQFGELFL. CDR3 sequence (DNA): TGTGCCTGGAGTTGGACTCAGTTCGGGGAGCTGTTTCTT.

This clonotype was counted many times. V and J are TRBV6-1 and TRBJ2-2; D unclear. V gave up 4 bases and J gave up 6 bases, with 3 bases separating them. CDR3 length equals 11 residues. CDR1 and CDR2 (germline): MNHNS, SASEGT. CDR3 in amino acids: CASSVSGELFF. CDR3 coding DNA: TGTGCCAGCAGTGTCTCCGGGGAGCTGTTTTTT.

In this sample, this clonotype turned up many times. In DNA, the CDR3 is TGCGCCAGCAGCCAAGCCGCTTTGGGGACTAGTCATGAGCAGTTCTTC. Its translation: CASSQAALGTSHEQFF. The rearrangement uses TRBV4-1 and TRBJ2-1; 8 bases map to TRBD2. Germline V CDR1 and CDR2: MGHRA, YSYEKL. The CDR3 is made up of 16 amino acids. V was clipped by 1 base and J by 8 bases; unmatched bases: 10.

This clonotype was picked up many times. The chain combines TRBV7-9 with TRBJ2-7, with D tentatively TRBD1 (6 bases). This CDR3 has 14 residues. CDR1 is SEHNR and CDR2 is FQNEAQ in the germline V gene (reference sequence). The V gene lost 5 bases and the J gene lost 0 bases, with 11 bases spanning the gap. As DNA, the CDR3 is TGTGCCAGCAGCCCGCAGGACAGCTCCTACGAGCAGTACTTC. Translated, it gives CASSPQDSSYEQYF. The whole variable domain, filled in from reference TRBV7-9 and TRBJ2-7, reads DTGVSQNPRHKITKRGQNVTFRCDPISEHNRLYWYRQTLGQGPEFLTYFQNEAQLEKSRLLSDRFSAERPKGSFSTLEIQRTEQGDSAMYLCASSPQDSSYEQYFGPGTRLTVT.

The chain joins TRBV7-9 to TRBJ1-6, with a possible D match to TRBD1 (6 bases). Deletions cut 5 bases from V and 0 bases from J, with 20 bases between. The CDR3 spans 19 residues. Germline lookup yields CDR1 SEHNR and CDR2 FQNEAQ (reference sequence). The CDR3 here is CASSPPDRIKDSYNSPLHF. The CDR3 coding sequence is TGTGCCAGCAGCCCACCGGACAGAATTAAAGACTCCTATAATTCACCCCTCCACTTT.

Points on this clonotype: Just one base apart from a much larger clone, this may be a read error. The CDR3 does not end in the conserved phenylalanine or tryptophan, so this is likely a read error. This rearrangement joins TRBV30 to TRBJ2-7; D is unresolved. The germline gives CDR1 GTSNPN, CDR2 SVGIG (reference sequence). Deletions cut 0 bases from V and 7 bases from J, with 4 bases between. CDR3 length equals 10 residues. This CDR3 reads CAWSVTEQYL. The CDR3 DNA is TGTGCCTGGAGTGTTACTGAGCAGTACCTC.

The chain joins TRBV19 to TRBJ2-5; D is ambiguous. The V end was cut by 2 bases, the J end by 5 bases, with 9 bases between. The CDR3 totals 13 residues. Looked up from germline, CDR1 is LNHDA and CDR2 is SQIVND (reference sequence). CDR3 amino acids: CASSILSSETQYF. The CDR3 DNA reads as TGTGCCAGTAGTATATTAAGTTCCGAGACCCAGTACTTC.

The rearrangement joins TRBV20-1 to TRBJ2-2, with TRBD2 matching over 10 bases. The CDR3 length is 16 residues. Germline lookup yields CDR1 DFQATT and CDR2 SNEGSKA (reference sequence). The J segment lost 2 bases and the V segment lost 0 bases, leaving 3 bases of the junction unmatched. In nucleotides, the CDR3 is TGCAGTGCTAGAGATCTACTAGCGGGAAACACCGGGGAGCTGTTTTTT. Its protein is CSARDLLAGNTGELFF.

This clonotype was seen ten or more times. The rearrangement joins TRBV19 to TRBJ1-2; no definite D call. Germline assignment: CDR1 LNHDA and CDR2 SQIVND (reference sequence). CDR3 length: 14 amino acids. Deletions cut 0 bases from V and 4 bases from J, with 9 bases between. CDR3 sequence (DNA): TGTGCCAGTAGTATAGATATTGCAGGCTATGGCTACACCTTC. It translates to CASSIDIAGYGYTF.

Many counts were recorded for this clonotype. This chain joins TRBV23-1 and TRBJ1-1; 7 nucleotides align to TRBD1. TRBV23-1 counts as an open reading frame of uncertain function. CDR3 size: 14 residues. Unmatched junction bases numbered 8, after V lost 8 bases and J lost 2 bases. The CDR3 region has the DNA TGCGCCAGCGACCATGGACAGGCAAACACTGAAGCTTTCTTT. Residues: CASDHGQANTEAFF.

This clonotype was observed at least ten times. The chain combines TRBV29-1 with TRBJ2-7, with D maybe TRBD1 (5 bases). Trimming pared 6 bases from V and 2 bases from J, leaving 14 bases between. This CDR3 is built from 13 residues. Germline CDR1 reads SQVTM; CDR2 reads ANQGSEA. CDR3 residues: CSVQETVAYEQYF. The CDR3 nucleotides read TGCAGCGTACAAGAGACAGTAGCCTACGAGCAGTACTTC.

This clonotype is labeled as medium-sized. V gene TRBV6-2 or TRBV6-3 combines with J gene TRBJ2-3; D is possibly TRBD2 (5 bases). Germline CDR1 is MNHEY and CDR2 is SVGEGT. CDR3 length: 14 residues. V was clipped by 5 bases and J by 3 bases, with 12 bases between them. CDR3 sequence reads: CASSEGPATDTQYF. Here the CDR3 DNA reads TGTGCCAGCAGTGAGGGCCCGGCGACAGATACGCAGTATTTT.

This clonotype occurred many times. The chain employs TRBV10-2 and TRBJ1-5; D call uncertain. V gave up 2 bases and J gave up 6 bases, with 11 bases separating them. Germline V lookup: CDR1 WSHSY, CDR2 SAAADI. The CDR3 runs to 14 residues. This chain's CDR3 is CASSEIVGSQPQHF. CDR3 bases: TGCGCCAGCAGTGAGATAGTGGGGAGTCAGCCCCAGCATTTT.

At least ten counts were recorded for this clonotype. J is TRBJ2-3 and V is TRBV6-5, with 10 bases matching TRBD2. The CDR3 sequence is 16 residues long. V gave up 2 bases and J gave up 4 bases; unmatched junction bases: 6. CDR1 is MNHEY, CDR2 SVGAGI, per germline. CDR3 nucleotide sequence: TGTGCCAGCAGTTACGAGCCTAGCGGGGGCGCAGATACGCAGTATTTT. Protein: CASSYEPSGGADTQYF.

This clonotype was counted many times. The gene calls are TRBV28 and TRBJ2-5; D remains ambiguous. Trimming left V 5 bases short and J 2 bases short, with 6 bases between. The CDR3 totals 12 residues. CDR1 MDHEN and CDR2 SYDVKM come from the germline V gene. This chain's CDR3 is CASSAEQETQYF. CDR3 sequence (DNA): TGTGCCAGCAGTGCGGAGCAAGAGACCCAGTACTTC.

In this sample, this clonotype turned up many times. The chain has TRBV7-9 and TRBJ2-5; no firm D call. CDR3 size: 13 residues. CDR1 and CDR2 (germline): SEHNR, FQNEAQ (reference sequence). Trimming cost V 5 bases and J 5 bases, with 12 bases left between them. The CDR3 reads CASSDSLLETQYF. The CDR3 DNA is TGTGCCAGCAGCGATAGCTTATTGGAGACCCAGTACTTC.